This TCR beta chain is drawn from a study of OX40 agonist ivuxolimab in advanced cancers. Whole-study context: An agonistic human IgG2 monoclonal antibody against OX40 (CD134) was given.

Produced via immunoSEQ multiplex PCR; TCRdb's table is partial and in-frame only. The sample lists about 77,000 clones, 65% to 85% occurring once. V was clipped by 3 bases and J by 6 bases, with 17 bases between them. CDR3 length: 15 amino acids. Germline V gene data show CDR1 as LNHDA and CDR2 as SQIVND (reference sequence). The clonotype was recovered from an adult with an advanced solid tumor such as melanoma, head and neck, liver or kidney cancer. The specimen comprised CD4+ or CD8+ T cells sorted from blood, sampled in a trial of the OX40 agonist ivuxolimab. The V gene is TRBV19, the J gene TRBJ1-2, with TRBD1 as a possible D gene (5 bases). The chain's CDR3 is CASSMARVFWNGYTF. For the CDR3, the DNA is TGTGCCAGTAGTATGGCCAGGGTGTTTTGGAATGGCTACACCTTC.